Below are 29 T cell receptor beta chains sequenced from a single sample in a study of control samples from healthy donors and cancer patients. Clones were sequenced by immunoSEQ multiplex PCR, and TCRdb holds only the in-frame ones, with some missing. The sample records tens of thousands of clones, around 93% being singletons. The sequenced material came from PBMCs. These receptors were collected from a man aged 30 to 45 with colorectal cancer.

This sequence joins TRBV27 and TRBJ2-7, with 7 positions matching TRBD2. V dropped 6 bases and J dropped 5; count of bases not matched to a gene: 4. The CDR3 is 12 residues long. Germline CDR1 is MNHEY and CDR2 is SMNVEV (reference sequence). CDR3 nucleotide sequence: TGTGCCAGCAGGCGGGGGAAGGACGAGCAGTACTTC. This encodes CASRRGKDEQYF.

DNA for the CDR3: TGTGCCAGCAGCTTATTGGAGGGATCAGGTGGCTACACCTTC. It yields the protein CASSLLEGSGGYTF. J is TRBJ1-2 and V is TRBV7-2, with D unclear. CDR1 is SGHTA and CDR2 is FQGNSA in the germline V gene. The CDR3 runs 14 residues. V shed 2 bases and J shed 7 bases, with 14 bases lying between them. The whole variable domain, remainder taken from reference TRBV7-2 and TRBJ1-2, is GAGVSQSPSNKVTEKGKDVELRCDPISGHTALYWYRQSLGQGLEFLIYFQGNSAPDKSGLPSDRFSAERTGGSVSTLTIQRTQQEDSAVYLCASSLLEGSGGYTFGSGTRLTVV.

The chain is built from TRBV5-1 and TRBJ1-2; D may be TRBD1 (6 bases). The germline gives CDR1 SGHRS, CDR2 YFSETQ. The CDR3 extends over 15 amino acids. V lost 6 bases and J 3 bases, leaving 18 bases between the germline ends. The CDR3, as DNA: TGCGCCAGCACCCTAGGGGGAGGTTCTGACTATGGCTACACCTTC. As protein: CASTLGGGSDYGYTF.

This chain uses TRBV29-1 with TRBJ2-3, with D uncertain. The germline V and J ends were trimmed by 4 bases and 0 bases, with 11 bases remaining between them. There are 14 residues in the CDR3. CDR1 is SQVTM and CDR2 is ANQGSEA in the germline V gene. Here the CDR3 DNA reads TGCAGCGTTGGGGTAAAGGCAAGCACAGATACGCAGTATTTT. Translating it yields CSVGVKASTDTQYF.

V gene TRBV6-5 combines with J gene TRBJ2-4; 8 nucleotides agree with TRBD1. After removal of 5 bases from V and 1 base from J, the junction contained 4 bases not matched to a gene. There are 15 residues in the CDR3. From germline, CDR1 is MNHEY and CDR2 SVGAGI. CDR3 region: CASSQGQAAKNIQYF. As DNA, the CDR3 is TGTGCCAGCAGTCAGGGACAGGCGGCCAAAAACATTCAGTACTTC.

J is TRBJ1-4 and V is TRBV6-6; the D is unclear. CDR1 and CDR2 from the germline V gene are MNHNY and SVGAGI (reference sequence). The germline V and J ends were trimmed by 6 bases and 0 bases, with 8 bases remaining between them. The CDR3 runs to 14 residues. DNA for the CDR3: TGTGCCAGCAGCCTCACCTCAACTAATGAAAAACTGTTTTTT. Its translation: CASSLTSTNEKLFF.

The rearrangement uses TRBV5-1 and TRBJ1-2; D might be TRBD1 (5 bases). The CDR3 sequence is 17 residues long. Trimming pared 5 bases from V and 3 bases from J, leaving 23 bases between. CDR1 SGHRS and CDR2 YFSETQ come from the germline V gene. CDR3 sequence: CASSDNAGVPVDYGYTF. The CDR3 bases are TGCGCCAGCAGTGACAATGCGGGGGTTCCAGTGGACTATGGCTACACCTTC.

The chain employs TRBV6-6 and TRBJ1-3, with D perhaps matching TRBD1 (6 bases). Looked up from germline, CDR1 is MNHNY and CDR2 is SVGAGI (reference sequence). The CDR3 runs to 15 residues. V lost 6 bases and J lost 4, with 16 bases in between. CDR3 in amino acids: CASSLLRGAGNTIYF. CDR3 nucleotide sequence: TGTGCCAGCAGCTTACTCCGGGGGGCCGGAAACACCATATATTTT.

J is TRBJ2-7 and V is TRBV24-1; D ambiguous. Germline-derived CDR1 and CDR2 are KGHDR and SFDVKD. V lost 5 bases and J lost 1, with 11 bases in between. This CDR3 region has 14 residues. The CDR3 loop reads CATSAAGRSYEQYF. In nucleotides, the CDR3 is TGTGCCACCAGTGCGGCAGGTCGGTCCTACGAGCAGTACTTC.

The CDR3 reads CASEQGGQGTGELFF. CDR3 in DNA: TGCGCCAGCGAGCAGGGGGGGCAGGGCACCGGGGAGCTGTTTTTT. The chain is built from TRBV5-1 and TRBJ2-2, with D perhaps being TRBD1 or TRBD2 (7 bases each). This CDR3 has 15 residues. Germline V gene lookup returns CDR1 SGHRS and CDR2 YFSETQ. V gave up 7 bases and J gave up 4 bases, with 17 bases separating them.

The chain links TRBV7-8 to TRBJ1-1, with D maybe TRBD1 (5 bases). V lost 2 bases and J lost 0, with 19 bases in between. The CDR3 consists of 18 residues. Germline V CDR1 and CDR2: SGHVS, FQNEAQ. The chain's CDR3 is CASSLWGSTAGMNTEAFF. CDR3 nucleotides: TGTGCCAGCAGCTTATGGGGTTCGACAGCGGGTATGAACACTGAAGCTTTCTTT.

The chain links TRBV6-1 to TRBJ2-1; D ambiguous. Germline CDR1 and CDR2: MNHNS and SASEGT. Trimming took 1 base from V and 0 from J, leaving 10 bases between them. The CDR3 extends over 16 amino acids. The CDR3 nucleotides read TGTGCCAGCAGTGAAGAAGACTTGTTCTCCTACAATGAGCAGTTCTTC. It encodes CASSEEDLFSYNEQFF.

The V call is TRBV24-1, the J call TRBJ1-1; tentative D call: TRBD1 (6 bases). Trimming left V 4 bases short and J 5 bases short, with 7 bases between. The CDR3 runs 12 residues. Looked up from germline, CDR1 is KGHDR and CDR2 is SFDVKD. CDR3: CATSDRGTEAFF. The CDR3, as DNA: TGTGCCACCAGTGACAGGGGAACTGAAGCTTTCTTT.

V gene TRBV5-1 combines with J gene TRBJ2-5, with D perhaps matching TRBD2 (6 bases). The germline V and J ends were trimmed by 4 bases and 4 bases, with 14 bases remaining between them. CDR3 length equals 14 residues. Germline values: CDR1 SGHRS, CDR2 YFSETQ. For the CDR3, the DNA is TGCGCCAGCAGCCCCGGCCGGGGGTTAGAGACCCAGTACTTC. Its protein is CASSPGRGLETQYF.

The rearrangement joins TRBV9 to TRBJ1-3, with 8 bases that match TRBD1. The CDR3 length is 14 residues. J lost 7 bases, V lost 2 bases, and 5 bases had no gene match. The V gene's germline CDR1 is SGDLS and CDR2 YYNGEE. CDR3 nucleotides: TGTGCCAGCAGCGTCGGACAGGGAGGGAACACCATATATTTT. Translated: CASSVGQGGNTIYF.

The chain is built from TRBV5-1 and TRBJ2-3, with D unresolved. V dropped 5 bases and J dropped 2 bases, with 15 bases sitting between them. CDR1 SGHRS and CDR2 YFSETQ come from the germline V gene. This CDR3 has 15 residues. The CDR3 loop is CASSYTAITTDTQYF. The CDR3 DNA reads as TGCGCCAGCAGTTATACAGCGATTACCACAGATACGCAGTATTTT.

The chain uses TRBV5-1 and TRBJ1-6, with 7 positions matching TRBD1. Germline trimming cut 2 bases from V and 10 bases from J; bases unmatched to any gene: 6. Germline V gene data show CDR1 as SGHRS and CDR2 as YFSETQ. The CDR3 runs 14 residues. CDR3 DNA sequence: TGCGCCAGCAGCTTAAGCCAGGGGGAGTCACCCCTCCACTTT. It translates to CASSLSQGESPLHF.

The J gene is TRBJ1-2, the V gene TRBV12-3 or TRBV12-4; a possible D gene is TRBD1 (5 bases). The CDR3 sequence is 12 residues long. V was clipped by 3 bases and J by 8 bases, with 10 bases between them. The CDR3, as DNA: TGTGCCAGCAGTTTCCCGGGGGAGGGCTACACCTTC. Amino acids: CASSFPGEGYTF.

This clone has a single count. V and J are TRBV6-2 or TRBV6-3 and TRBJ2-3; a weak D match, TRBD1 (6 bases). The CDR3 covers 15 residues. Trimming removed 6 bases from V and 0 bases from J, with 13 bases in between. The germline V gene encodes CDR1 MNHEY and CDR2 SVGEGT. CDR3 in DNA: TGTGCCAGCAGCCGGGGCGGACAGAGCACAGATACGCAGTATTTT. Its protein is CASSRGGQSTDTQYF.

The rearrangement joins TRBV18 to TRBJ2-5, with unresolved D. Trimming took 3 bases from V and 1 from J, leaving 6 bases between them. The CDR3 totals 13 residues. The V gene's germline CDR1 is KGHSH and CDR2 LQKENI. The CDR3 nucleotides read TGTGCCAGCTCACCCGAGAGCCAAGAGACCCAGTACTTC. It codes for CASSPESQETQYF.

The V gene is TRBV18, the J gene TRBJ1-2; TRBD1 aligns across 7 bases. This CDR3 has 14 amino acids. The junction had 8 bases not matched to a gene; V was cut back by 3 bases and J by 7 bases. Germline V lookup: CDR1 KGHSH, CDR2 LQKENI. CDR3 in amino acids: CASSPDRELGGYTF. CDR3 nucleotides: TGTGCCAGCTCACCCGACAGGGAACTAGGTGGCTACACCTTC. Looking up the rest from reference TRBV18 and TRBJ1-2 gives the full variable domain: NAGVMQNPRHLVRRRGQEARLRCSPMKGHSHVYWYRQLPEEGLKFMVYLQKENIIDESGMPKERFSAEFPKEGPSILRIQQVVRGDSAAYFCASSPDRELGGYTFGSGTRLTVV.

The chain's CDR3 is CASSSDLDTQYF. The CDR3 DNA is TGCGCCAGCAGCTCCGACCTAGATACGCAGTATTTT. The V call is TRBV5-1, the J call TRBJ2-3; D is uncertain. With 3 bases removed from V and 5 bases from J, the gap between germline ends came to 7 bases. Germline V gene sequence: CDR1 SGHRS, CDR2 YFSETQ. The CDR3 is 12 amino acids.

The chain links TRBV6-4 to TRBJ2-3; 9 nucleotides agree with TRBD2. Unmatched junction bases numbered 1, after V lost 4 bases and J lost 2 bases. Germline V gene sequence: CDR1 MRHNA, CDR2 SNTAGT. This CDR3 contains 14 residues. CDR3 nucleotides: TGTGCCAGCAGTGCTAGCGGGGACACAGATACGCAGTATTTT. This sequence encodes CASSASGDTDTQYF.

This chain links TRBV15 with TRBJ1-5; D is perhaps TRBD1 (5 bases). Germline-derived CDR1 and CDR2 are LNHNV and YYDKDF (reference sequence). Trimming left V 0 bases short and J 2 bases short, with 11 bases between. The length of the CDR3 is 16 residues. This chain's CDR3 is CATSRDMGGGNQPQHF. In nucleotides, the CDR3 is TGTGCCACCAGCAGAGACATGGGGGGTGGCAATCAGCCCCAGCATTTT.

CDR3 amino acids: CASSPAVLGGEYF. For the CDR3, the DNA is TGTGCCAGCAGTCCAGCCGTGTTGGGGGGGGAGTATTTT. The chain is built from TRBV12-3 or TRBV12-4 and TRBJ2-3; TRBD2 matches 7 bases. This CDR3 spans 13 amino acids. Losses at the gene ends were 5 bases for V and 13 bases for J; bases not matched to a gene: 12.

This chain uses TRBV24-1 with TRBJ2-3; no clear D gene. Germline values: CDR1 KGHDR, CDR2 SFDVKD. Trimming removed 9 bases from V and 0 bases from J, with 9 bases in between. The CDR3 totals 13 residues. CDR3 sequence (DNA): TGTGCCACCTACAACGAAAGCACAGATACGCAGTATTTT. Translating it yields CATYNESTDTQYF.

V usage is TRBV19 and J usage is TRBJ1-4, with D possibly being TRBD1 (5 bases). This CDR3 has 17 residues. Germline assignment: CDR1 LNHDA and CDR2 SQIVND (reference sequence). V lost 5 bases to trimming and J lost 0 bases, with 16 bases between them. CDR3 region: CASSARDGYATNEKLFF. Here the CDR3 DNA reads TGTGCCAGTAGTGCCCGGGACGGATATGCAACTAATGAAAAACTGTTTTTT.

The chain combines TRBV5-1 with TRBJ1-6; 8 bases agree with TRBD1. Germline V gene sequence: CDR1 SGHRS, CDR2 YFSETQ. The CDR3 consists of 18 residues. Trimming removed 0 bases from V and 9 bases from J; junction bases left unmatched: 14. The CDR3 protein is CASSLVIMGTGGSSPLHF. CDR3 in DNA: TGCGCCAGCAGCTTGGTGATCATGGGAACAGGGGGGAGTTCACCCCTCCACTTT.

The chain is built from TRBV7-6 and TRBJ2-7; TRBD2 matches at 13 bases. This CDR3 has 15 residues. With V trimmed by 4 bases and J by 4 bases, 4 bases remained unmatched. Germline V gene lookup returns CDR1 SGHVS and CDR2 FNYEAQ. The CDR3 loop reads CASSSLAGGRYEQYV. The CDR3, as DNA: TGTGCCAGCAGCTCACTAGCGGGGGGGCGATACGAGCAGTACGTC.